A selection of T cell receptor beta chains follows, all from one sample in a study of control samples from healthy donors and cancer patients. The data were produced by immunoSEQ multiplex PCR, yet TCRdb's version contains in-frame clones alone and is incomplete. Of tens of thousands of clones listed, approximately 95% are singletons. Sequences were obtained from blood. These receptors were obtained from a woman aged 25-40 years in good health. Each CDR3 is given with its conserved first and last residue. The D gene is left open where the match is weak. Expanded clones are given a class, and other clones once, few, many or no size at all.

CDR3aa: CAISESMSWVGETQYF
CDR3nt: TGTGCCATCAGTGAGTCGATGAGCTGGGTAGGAGAGACCCAGTACTTC
d_gene: .
j_gene: TRBJ2-5
v_gene: TRBV10-3
abundance: .

CDR3aa: CASKEYFGNTGELFF
CDR3nt: TGCGCCAGCAAAGAATACTTCGGGAACACCGGGGAGCTGTTTTTT
d_gene: .
j_gene: TRBJ2-2
v_gene: TRBV10-2
abundance: .

CDR3aa: CASSKDRGQETQYF
CDR3nt: TGTGCCAGCAGCAAAGACAGGGGGCAAGAGACCCAGTACTTC
d_gene: .
j_gene: TRBJ2-5
v_gene: TRBV21-1
abundance: few

CDR3aa: CASSTDYNEQFF
CDR3nt: TGTGCCAGTAGTACTGACTACAATGAGCAGTTCTTC
d_gene: .
j_gene: TRBJ2-1
v_gene: TRBV19
abundance: .

CDR3aa: CASSLSPPGGRYNEQFF
CDR3nt: TGTGCCAGCAGTTTATCGCCGCCGGGGGGGCGCTACAATGAGCAGTTCTTC
d_gene: TRBD2
j_gene: TRBJ2-1
v_gene: TRBV27
abundance: .

CDR3aa: CASRNDGRDYGYTF
CDR3nt: TGTGCCAGCAGGAATGATGGACGGGACTATGGCTACACCTTC
d_gene: .
j_gene: TRBJ1-2
v_gene: TRBV3-1/TRBV3-2
abundance: .

CDR3aa: CASSPQGVPTSAQYF
CDR3nt: TGTGCCAGCAGCCCACAGGGTGTCCCTACGAGCGCGCAGTACTTC
d_gene: .
j_gene: TRBJ2-7
v_gene: TRBV5-4
abundance: .

CDR3aa: CASSLAPGTSYEQYF
CDR3nt: TGCGCCAGCAGCTTGGCACCCGGGACCTCCTACGAGCAGTACTTC
d_gene: .
j_gene: TRBJ2-7
v_gene: TRBV5-1
abundance: .

CDR3aa: CASQVVLNPNQPQHF
CDR3nt: TGTGCCAGTCAAGTAGTATTGAATCCCAATCAGCCCCAGCATTTT
d_gene: .
j_gene: TRBJ1-5
v_gene: TRBV19
abundance: .

CDR3aa: CASSLGRTGELFF
CDR3nt: TGCGCCAGCAGCTTGGGGAGAACCGGGGAGCTGTTTTTT
d_gene: .
j_gene: TRBJ2-2
v_gene: TRBV5-1
abundance: .

CDR3aa: CASSDRLAGETGELFF
CDR3nt: TGCGCCAGCAGCGACAGACTAGCGGGAGAGACCGGGGAGCTGTTTTTT
d_gene: TRBD2
j_gene: TRBJ2-2
v_gene: TRBV4-1
abundance: .

CDR3aa: CASSPPTGGGYGYTF
CDR3nt: TGCGCCAGCAGCCCCCCGACAGGGGGAGGATATGGCTACACCTTC
d_gene: TRBD1
j_gene: TRBJ1-2
v_gene: TRBV5-1
abundance: .

CDR3aa: CASSWKYQETQYF
CDR3nt: TGTGCCAGCAGTTGGAAGTACCAAGAGACCCAGTACTTC
d_gene: .
j_gene: TRBJ2-5
v_gene: TRBV28
abundance: .

CDR3aa: CASSGGNTEAFF
CDR3nt: TGTGCCAGTAGTGGAGGGAACACTGAAGCTTTCTTT
d_gene: .
j_gene: TRBJ1-1
v_gene: TRBV19
abundance: once

CDR3aa: CASSLGGVSYNEQFF
CDR3nt: TGCGCCAGCAGCTTGGGAGGGGTTTCTTACAATGAGCAGTTCTTC
d_gene: .
j_gene: TRBJ2-1
v_gene: TRBV5-1
abundance: .

CDR3aa: CASTTGTSGEQFF
CDR3nt: TGTGCCAGCACTACGGGGACTAGCGGTGAGCAGTTCTTC
d_gene: TRBD2
j_gene: TRBJ2-1
v_gene: TRBV27
abundance: .

CDR3aa: CAIERQTNTGELFF
CDR3nt: TGTGCCATCGAACGGCAGACGAACACCGGGGAGCTGTTTTTT
d_gene: .
j_gene: TRBJ2-2
v_gene: TRBV10-3
abundance: once

CDR3aa: CASSRAWDEQFF
CDR3nt: TGCGCCAGCAGCCGCGCCTGGGACGAGCAGTTCTTC
d_gene: .
j_gene: TRBJ2-1
v_gene: TRBV5-1
abundance: .

CDR3aa: CASSSLAGTLSNEQFF
CDR3nt: TGTGCCAGCAGTTCCCTTGCGGGAACACTTAGCAATGAGCAGTTCTTC
d_gene: .
j_gene: TRBJ2-1
v_gene: TRBV27
abundance: .

CDR3aa: CASSEVLGLGQFF
CDR3nt: TGTGCCAGCAGTGAAGTTCTTGGCCTCGGACAGTTCTTC
d_gene: .
j_gene: TRBJ2-1
v_gene: TRBV2
abundance: .

CDR3aa: CASSLDYGTSSGNTIYF
CDR3nt: TGTGCCAGCAGTCTCGACTACGGGACAAGCTCTGGAAACACCATATATTTT
d_gene: .
j_gene: TRBJ1-3
v_gene: TRBV2
abundance: .

CDR3aa: CASSQRTGAFTEAFF
CDR3nt: TGTGCCAGCAGCCAAAGGACAGGGGCCTTCACTGAAGCTTTCTTT
d_gene: TRBD1
j_gene: TRBJ1-1
v_gene: TRBV14
abundance: .

CDR3aa: CASRDRVSQPQHF
CDR3nt: TGTGCCAGCCGGGACAGGGTCAGTCAGCCCCAGCATTTT
d_gene: TRBD1
j_gene: TRBJ1-5
v_gene: TRBV19
abundance: .

CDR3aa: CASSLDGPGSYEQYF
CDR3nt: TGTGCCAGCAGCTTAGACGGCCCCGGCTCCTACGAGCAGTACTTC
d_gene: .
j_gene: TRBJ2-7
v_gene: TRBV5-4
abundance: .

CDR3aa: CACGTGTGGGNTIYF
CDR3nt: TGTGCCTGTGGAACCGGGACAGGGGGTGGAAACACCATATATTTT
d_gene: TRBD1
j_gene: TRBJ1-3
v_gene: TRBV30
abundance: .

CDR3aa: CASSEGQGGQPQHF
CDR3nt: TGTGCCAGCAGTGAGGGACAGGGAGGTCAGCCCCAGCATTTT
d_gene: TRBD1
j_gene: TRBJ1-5
v_gene: TRBV6-4
abundance: .

CDR3aa: CASSQVTANTYNEQFF
CDR3nt: TGCGCCAGCAGCCAAGTTACAGCGAACACCTACAATGAGCAGTTCTTC
d_gene: .
j_gene: TRBJ2-1
v_gene: TRBV4-1
abundance: .

CDR3aa: CASSPGQGIEAFF
CDR3nt: TGTGCCAGCTCCCCGGGACAGGGCATTGAAGCTTTCTTT
d_gene: TRBD1
j_gene: TRBJ1-1
v_gene: TRBV18
abundance: .

CDR3aa: CAISEEGSYGYTF
CDR3nt: TGTGCCATCAGTGAAGAGGGTAGCTATGGCTACACCTTC
d_gene: .
j_gene: TRBJ1-2
v_gene: TRBV10-3
abundance: .

CDR3aa: CASRVSYEQYF
CDR3nt: TGTGCCAGCAGGGTCTCCTACGAGCAGTACTTC
d_gene: .
j_gene: TRBJ2-7
v_gene: TRBV12-3/TRBV12-4
abundance: once

CDR3aa: CASSLTSGRDTQYF
CDR3nt: TGTGCCAGCAGCCTGACTAGCGGGAGGGATACGCAGTATTTT
d_gene: TRBD2
j_gene: TRBJ2-3
v_gene: TRBV7-9
abundance: .

CDR3aa: CASTLGYEQFF
CDR3nt: TGTGCCAGCACCCTGGGGTATGAGCAGTTCTTC
d_gene: .
j_gene: TRBJ2-1
v_gene: TRBV28
abundance: .

CDR3aa: CASSSTPGQGPYEQYF
CDR3nt: TGTGCCAGCAGCTCCACGCCGGGACAGGGGCCCTACGAGCAGTACTTC
d_gene: TRBD1
j_gene: TRBJ2-7
v_gene: TRBV7-9
abundance: .

CDR3aa: CASSQTSTDTQYF
CDR3nt: TGTGCCAGCAGCCAGACTAGCACAGATACGCAGTATTTT
d_gene: .
j_gene: TRBJ2-3
v_gene: TRBV14
abundance: .

CDR3aa: CASSQGSGRAGNEQFF
CDR3nt: TGTGCCAGCAGCCAAGGCAGCGGGAGGGCCGGAAATGAGCAGTTCTTC
d_gene: TRBD2
j_gene: TRBJ2-1
v_gene: TRBV14
abundance: .

CDR3aa: CATSASRDSSYEQFF
CDR3nt: TGTGCCACCAGTGCCTCCCGGGATAGCAGCTATGAGCAGTTCTTC
d_gene: .
j_gene: TRBJ2-1
v_gene: TRBV24-1
abundance: .

CDR3aa: CASSLTGIDGYTF
CDR3nt: TGCGCCAGCAGCTTGACAGGAATAGATGGCTACACCTTC
d_gene: .
j_gene: TRBJ1-2
v_gene: TRBV5-1
abundance: .

CDR3aa: CASSWEALGDTQYF
CDR3nt: TGCGCCAGCAGCTGGGAGGCCTTGGGAGATACGCAGTATTTT
d_gene: .
j_gene: TRBJ2-3
v_gene: TRBV5-1
abundance: .

CDR3aa: CASSPGGPQNTEAFF
CDR3nt: TGTGCCAGCTCACCAGGGGGCCCTCAGAACACTGAAGCTTTCTTT
d_gene: .
j_gene: TRBJ1-1
v_gene: TRBV18
abundance: .

CDR3aa: CASSLAGGSYEQYF
CDR3nt: TGTGCCAGCAGCTTAGCGGGGGGATCCTACGAGCAGTACTTC
d_gene: .
j_gene: TRBJ2-7
v_gene: TRBV7-8
abundance: once

CDR3aa: CASSLAAQPQHF
CDR3nt: TGTGCCAGCAGCTTAGCGGCTCAGCCCCAGCATTTT
d_gene: .
j_gene: TRBJ1-5
v_gene: TRBV7-9
abundance: .

CDR3aa: CASSSEGLAGGWETQYF
CDR3nt: TGTGCCAGCAGCTCGGAAGGACTAGCGGGAGGGTGGGAGACCCAGTACTTC
d_gene: TRBD2
j_gene: TRBJ2-5
v_gene: TRBV7-6
abundance: .

CDR3aa: CASSLYLQGADTEAFF
CDR3nt: TGTGCCAGCAGTTTATATCTACAGGGGGCGGACACTGAAGCTTTCTTT
d_gene: TRBD1
j_gene: TRBJ1-1
v_gene: TRBV28
abundance: .

CDR3aa: CASSPDRLTQPQHF
CDR3nt: TGTGCCAGCAGTCCGGACAGACTAACTCAGCCCCAGCATTTT
d_gene: .
j_gene: TRBJ1-5
v_gene: TRBV2
abundance: .

CDR3aa: CASSHSSRDTIYF
CDR3nt: TGTGCCAGCAGTCATTCGTCTAGGGACACCATATATTTT
d_gene: .
j_gene: TRBJ1-3
v_gene: TRBV27
abundance: .

CDR3aa: CASSQVIGQGAEKLFF
CDR3nt: TGTGCCAGCAGCCAAGTGATAGGACAGGGGGCGGAAAAACTGTTTTTT
d_gene: TRBD1
j_gene: TRBJ1-4
v_gene: TRBV4-2
abundance: .

CDR3aa: CAWLENTGELFF
CDR3nt: TGTGCCTGGCTAGAGAACACCGGGGAGCTGTTTTTT
d_gene: .
j_gene: TRBJ2-2
v_gene: TRBV30
abundance: .

CDR3aa: CASSPNPSRDWTTGNTIYF
CDR3nt: TGTGCCAGCTCACCAAACCCTTCTAGGGATTGGACAACTGGAAACACCATATATTTT
d_gene: .
j_gene: TRBJ1-3
v_gene: TRBV18
abundance: .

CDR3aa: CASSARTGGAGEQYF
CDR3nt: TGTGCCAGCAGCGCCCGGACAGGGGGCGCGGGGGAGCAGTACTTC
d_gene: TRBD1
j_gene: TRBJ2-7
v_gene: TRBV9
abundance: .

CDR3aa: CASSLRQGEDEQYF
CDR3nt: TGTGCCAGCAGCCTTAGACAGGGGGAGGACGAGCAGTACTTC
d_gene: TRBD1
j_gene: TRBJ2-7
v_gene: TRBV6-5
abundance: .

CDR3aa: CASRDLAGGSYEQYF
CDR3nt: TGTGCCAGCCGGGATTTGGCGGGGGGCTCATACGAGCAGTACTTC
d_gene: TRBD2
j_gene: TRBJ2-7
v_gene: TRBV2
abundance: .